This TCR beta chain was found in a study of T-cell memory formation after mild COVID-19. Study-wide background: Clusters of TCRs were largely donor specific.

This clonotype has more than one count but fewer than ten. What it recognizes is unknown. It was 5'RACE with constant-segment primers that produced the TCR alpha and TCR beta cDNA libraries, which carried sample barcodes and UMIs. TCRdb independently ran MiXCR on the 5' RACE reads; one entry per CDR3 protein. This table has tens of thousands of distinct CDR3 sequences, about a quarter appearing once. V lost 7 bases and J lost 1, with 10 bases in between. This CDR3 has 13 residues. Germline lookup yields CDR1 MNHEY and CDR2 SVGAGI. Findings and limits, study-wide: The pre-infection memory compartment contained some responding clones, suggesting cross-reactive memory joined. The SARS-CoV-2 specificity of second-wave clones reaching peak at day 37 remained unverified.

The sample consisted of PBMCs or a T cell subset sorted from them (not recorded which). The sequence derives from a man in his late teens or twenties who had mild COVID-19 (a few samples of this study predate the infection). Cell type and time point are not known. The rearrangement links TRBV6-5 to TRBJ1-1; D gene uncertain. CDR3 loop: CASTNRGNTEAFF. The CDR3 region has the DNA TGTGCCAGCACGAACCGGGGGAACACTGAAGCTTTCTTT.